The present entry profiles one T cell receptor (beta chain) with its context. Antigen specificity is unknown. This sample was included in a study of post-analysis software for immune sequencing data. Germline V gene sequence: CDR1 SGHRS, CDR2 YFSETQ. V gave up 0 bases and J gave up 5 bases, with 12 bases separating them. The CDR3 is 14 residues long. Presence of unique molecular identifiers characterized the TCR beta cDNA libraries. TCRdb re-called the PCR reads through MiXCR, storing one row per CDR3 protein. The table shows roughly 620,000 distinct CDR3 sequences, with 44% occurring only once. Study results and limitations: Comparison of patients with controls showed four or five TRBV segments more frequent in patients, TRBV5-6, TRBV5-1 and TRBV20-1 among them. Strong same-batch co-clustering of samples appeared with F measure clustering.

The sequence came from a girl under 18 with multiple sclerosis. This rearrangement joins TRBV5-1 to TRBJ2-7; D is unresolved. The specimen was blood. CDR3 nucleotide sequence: TGCGCCAGCAGCTTGGAACTCACGCTCAACGAGCAGTACTTC. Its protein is CASSLELTLNEQYF.